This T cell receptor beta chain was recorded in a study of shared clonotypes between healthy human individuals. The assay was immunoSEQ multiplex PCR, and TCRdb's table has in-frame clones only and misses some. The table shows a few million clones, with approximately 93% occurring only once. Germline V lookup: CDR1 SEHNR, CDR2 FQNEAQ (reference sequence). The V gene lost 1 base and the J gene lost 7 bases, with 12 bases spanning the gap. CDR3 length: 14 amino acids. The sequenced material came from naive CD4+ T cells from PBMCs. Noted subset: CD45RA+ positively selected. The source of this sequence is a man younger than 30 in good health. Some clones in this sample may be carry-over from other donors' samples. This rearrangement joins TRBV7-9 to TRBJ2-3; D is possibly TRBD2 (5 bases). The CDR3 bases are TGTGCCAGCAGCTTAGTGCTAGCCCCCCATACGCAGTATTTT. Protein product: CASSLVLAPHTQYF.